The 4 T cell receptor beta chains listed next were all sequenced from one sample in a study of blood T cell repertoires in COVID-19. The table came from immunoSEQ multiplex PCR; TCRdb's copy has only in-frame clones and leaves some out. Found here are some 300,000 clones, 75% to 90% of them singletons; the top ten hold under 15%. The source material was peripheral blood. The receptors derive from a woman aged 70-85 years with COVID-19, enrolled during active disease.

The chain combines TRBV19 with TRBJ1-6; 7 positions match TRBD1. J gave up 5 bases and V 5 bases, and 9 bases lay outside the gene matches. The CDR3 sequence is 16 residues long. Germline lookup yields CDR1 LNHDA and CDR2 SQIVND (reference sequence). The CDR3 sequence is CASSSKTGRNNSPLHF. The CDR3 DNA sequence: TGTGCCAGTAGTTCCAAGACAGGGAGGAATAATTCACCCCTCCACTTT.

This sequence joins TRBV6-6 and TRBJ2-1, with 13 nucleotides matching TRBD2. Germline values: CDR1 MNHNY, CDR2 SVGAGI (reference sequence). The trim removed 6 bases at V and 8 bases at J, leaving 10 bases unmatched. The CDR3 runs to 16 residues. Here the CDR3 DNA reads TGTGCCAGCAGGCAAACACTAGCGGGGGGGCCACATGAGCAGTTCTTC. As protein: CASRQTLAGGPHEQFF.

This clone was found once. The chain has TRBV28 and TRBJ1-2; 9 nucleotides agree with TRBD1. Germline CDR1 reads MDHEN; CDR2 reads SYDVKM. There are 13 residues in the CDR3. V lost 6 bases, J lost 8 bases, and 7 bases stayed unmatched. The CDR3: CASRVQGAGGYTF. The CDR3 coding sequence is TGTGCCAGCAGGGTACAGGGGGCTGGAGGCTACACCTTC.

CDR3 sequence: CASSDRDREEAFF. The CDR3 nucleotides read TGTGCCAGCAGCGATCGGGACAGGGAAGAAGCTTTCTTT. This chain connects TRBV12-3 or TRBV12-4 to TRBJ1-1; the match to TRBD1 covers 9 bases. The ends lost 6 bases at V and 8 bases at J; junction bases unmatched: 7. The CDR3 length is 13 residues.